Below are 9 T cell receptor beta chains sequenced from a single sample in a study of CD8+ T cells in alopecia areata. Reverse transcription of extracted RNA yielded cDNA, which provided the sequencing template. Repertoires were generated with immunoSEQ multiplex PCR, while TCRdb's copy carries only in-frame clones and drops some. The sample contains about 170,000 clones, roughly 60% of which appear only once. Indicated treatment: oral pan-JAK inhibitor, 5-10 mg twice daily. The sample was CD4+ T cells sorted from blood, taken at approximately week 61, from a patient treated with tofacitinib. All receptors derive from a human donor with alopecia areata.

V usage is TRBV19 and J usage is TRBJ1-5, with D perhaps matching TRBD1 (5 bases). V shed 0 bases and J shed 0 bases, with 24 bases lying between them. The CDR3 length is 21 residues. Germline V gene lookup returns CDR1 LNHDA and CDR2 SQIVND (reference sequence). In DNA, the CDR3 is TGTGCCAGTAGTATAGACCCCCGACAGCAATTAGGTACAACTAGCAATCAGCCCCAGCATTTT. Translated: CASSIDPRQQLGTTSNQPQHF.

V usage is TRBV29-1 and J usage is TRBJ2-5; 12 positions agree with TRBD2. V gave up 6 bases and J gave up 2 bases; unmatched junction bases: 10. Germline loops: CDR1 SQVTM, CDR2 ANQGSEA. CDR3 length: 16 amino acids. The CDR3 nucleotides are TGCAGCGTCGAGTCCCTAGCGGGGGGGCTTCAAGAGACCCAGTACTTC. Translating gives CSVESLAGGLQETQYF.

In this sample, this clone turned up many times. The chain employs TRBV7-2 and TRBJ1-1; D remains unclear. This CDR3 contains 13 residues. Looked up from germline, CDR1 is SGHTA and CDR2 is FQGNSA. V shed 5 bases and J shed 1 base, with 8 bases lying between them. For the CDR3, the DNA is TGTGCCAGCAGCAGGCGGAGGAACACTGAAGCTTTCTTT. Translating gives CASSRRRNTEAFF.

The chain recombines TRBV6-1 with TRBJ1-4; possibly TRBD1 for D (5 bases). The CDR3 is made up of 16 amino acids. Germline-derived CDR1 and CDR2 are MNHNS and SASEGT. V was pared by 4 bases and J by 0 bases, with 12 bases between. The CDR3 loop is CASSVGTTATNEKLFF. In nucleotides, the CDR3 is TGTGCCAGCAGTGTGGGGACTACTGCAACTAATGAAAAACTGTTTTTT.

The V gene is TRBV5-1, the J gene TRBJ1-6; no firm D call. Per the germline V gene, CDR1 is SGHRS and CDR2 is YFSETQ. This CDR3 spans 14 amino acids. V was cut by 2 bases and J by 9 bases, with 12 bases left in between. The CDR3 DNA reads TGCGCCAGCAGCTTACAGAGTCTTGGTTCACCCCTCCACTTT. Protein product: CASSLQSLGSPLHF.

V usage is TRBV4-2 and J usage is TRBJ2-7; no clear D gene. V lost 0 bases to trimming and J lost 0 bases, with 6 bases between them. Germline assignment: CDR1 LGHNA and CDR2 YNFKEQ. This CDR3 has 14 residues. In DNA form, the CDR3 reads TGTGCCAGCAGCCAAGATCCGGACTCCTACGAGCAGTACTTC. Protein: CASSQDPDSYEQYF.

In nucleotides, the CDR3 is TGCGCCAGCAGCTTCGGATCTGGGGGTCCCACCGGGGAGCTGTTTTTT. As protein: CASSFGSGGPTGELFF. The chain links TRBV5-1 to TRBJ2-2; either TRBD1 or TRBD2 may supply D (5 bases each). The V and J ends lost 2 bases and 4 bases respectively, with 15 bases between them. The CDR3 sequence is 16 residues long. CDR1 SGHRS and CDR2 YFSETQ come from the germline V gene.

V is TRBV7-8 and J is TRBJ1-5; D ambiguous. The germline CDR1 and CDR2 sequences are SGHVS and FQNEAQ. V was pared by 5 bases and J by 1 base, with 24 bases between. CDR3 length: 19 residues. This chain's CDR3 is CASSTRLYDSPASNQPQHF. As DNA, the CDR3 is TGTGCCAGCAGCACGCGCCTCTATGACTCTCCTGCGAGCAATCAGCCCCAGCATTTT.

The V and J genes are TRBV7-2 and TRBJ1-2, with D perhaps TRBD1 (6 bases). The CDR3 has 15 amino acids. Germline V gives CDR1 SGHTA, CDR2 FQGNSA. Trimming removed 5 bases at V and 6 bases at J, with 19 bases between. Written as DNA, the CDR3 is TGTGCCAGCAGCCCCGGCTTGAACAGGGCGGATGGCTACACCTTC. It translates to CASSPGLNRADGYTF. Using reference TRBV7-2 and TRBJ1-2 for the parts outside the CDR3, the full variable domain is GAGVSQSPSNKVTEKGKDVELRCDPISGHTALYWYRQSLGQGLEFLIYFQGNSAPDKSGLPSDRFSAERTGGSVSTLTIQRTQQEDSAVYLCASSPGLNRADGYTFGSGTRLTVV.